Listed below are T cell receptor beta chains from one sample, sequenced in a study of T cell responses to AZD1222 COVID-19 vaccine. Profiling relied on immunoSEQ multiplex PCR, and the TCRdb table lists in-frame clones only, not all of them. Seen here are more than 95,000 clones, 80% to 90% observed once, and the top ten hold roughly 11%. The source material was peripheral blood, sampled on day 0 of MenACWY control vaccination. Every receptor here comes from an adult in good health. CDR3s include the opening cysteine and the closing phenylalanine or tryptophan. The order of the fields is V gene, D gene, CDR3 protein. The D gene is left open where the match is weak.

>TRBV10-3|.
CAIRRGEGEVNEQFF
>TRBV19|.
CASSGALNTEAFF
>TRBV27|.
CASSFPRTDQCASYEQYF
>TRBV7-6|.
CASSPRAYRSYEQYF
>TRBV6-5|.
CASTLTGTGNEKLFF
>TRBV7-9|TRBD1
CASSPRTGSLDEQYF
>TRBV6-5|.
CASSYSRRSGANVLTF
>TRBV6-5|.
CASSNSRGRAFF
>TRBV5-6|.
CASSRDVGSYNEQFF
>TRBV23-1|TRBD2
CASSQSGRTSYEQYF
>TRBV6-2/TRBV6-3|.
CASSTRRVEQFF
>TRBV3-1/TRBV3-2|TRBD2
CASSYGGRAYEQYF
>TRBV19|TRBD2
CASSTRRGLAGGGSYNEQFF
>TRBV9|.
CASSVGRENIQYF